This T cell receptor beta chain was sequenced for a study of shared clonotypes between healthy human individuals. To note about this clone: Its antigen remains unknown.

Deep was the level used in running the assay. Profiled with immunoSEQ multiplex PCR; TCRdb holds only in-frame clones, not every one. The sample yields around 2,000,000 clones, approximately 94% seen once. Naive CD8 cells lacked CD45RO and underwent positive selection for CCR7, leaving out terminally differentiated effector memory CD45RA+ cells. The germline gives CDR1 MGHRA, CDR2 YSYEKL. J gave up 4 bases and V 3 bases, and 10 bases lay outside the gene matches. There are 16 residues in the CDR3. Broader study findings: Measured sharing among donors was expected to vary with sequencing depth. Memory subsets generally showed smaller estimated richness than naive subsets did. Around 5% was the fraction of naive CD4 clonotypes found shared across a few donors.

The chain is built from TRBV4-1 and TRBJ2-7, with 9 bases lining up with TRBD1. Specimen: naive CD8+ T cells sorted from blood. This clonotype originated in a man younger than 35 in good health. CDR3 bases: TGCGCCAGCAGCCAGTCCGGGACAGGGACGGGTTACGAGCAGTACTTC. It specifies CASSQSGTGTGYEQYF.